The 24 T cell receptor beta chains below come from one sample, sequenced in a study of blood T cell repertoires in COVID-19 (TCRdb year 2020). The protocol used for the library was the immunoSEQ multiplex PCR assay. The source is immuneACCESS, and TCRdb retained only in-frame sequences with V and J called. Part of the clones is not carried over; for the studies checked, unresolved V genes explain less than half of this, and the remainder is unexplained. The sample table lists 150,000 to 250,000 clones, around 79% of them with a count of one. The ten largest make up approximately 6% of the sample. Sequences were obtained from peripheral blood. All receptors come from a woman aged 40 to 50 with COVID-19, enrolled during active disease.

The chain carries TRBV6-4 and TRBJ2-3, with 10 bases that match TRBD2. The CDR3 extends over 14 amino acids. V dropped 6 bases and J dropped 5; count of bases not matched to a gene: 5. From germline, CDR1 is MRHNA and CDR2 SNTAGT. Here the CDR3 DNA reads TGTGCCAGCAGCAGCGGGGGGGCCCAAGATACGCAGTATTTT. As protein: CASSSGGAQDTQYF.

J is TRBJ1-6 and V is TRBV4-1; 7 bases match TRBD1. Germline lookup yields CDR1 MGHRA and CDR2 YSYEKL. The CDR3 spans 15 residues. The V segment lost 4 bases and the J segment 5 bases; nucleotides outside the gene matches: 5. Here the CDR3 DNA reads TGCGCCAGCAGCCTTCTTGGACAGGATAATTCACCCCTCCACTTT. Amino acids: CASSLLGQDNSPLHF.

The chain links TRBV5-4 to TRBJ1-1; D uncertain. The CDR3 loop spans 11 amino acids. Germline V gene data show CDR1 as SGHNT and CDR2 as YYREEE (reference sequence). V was shortened by 2 bases and J by 4 bases, with 3 bases between the two germline ends. This chain's CDR3 is CASSFGTEAFF. The CDR3 DNA sequence: TGTGCCAGCAGCTTCGGCACTGAAGCTTTCTTT. Supplemented by reference TRBV5-4 and TRBJ1-1, the full variable domain reads ETGVTQSPTHLIKTRGQQVTLRCSSQSGHNTVSWYQQALGQGPQFIFQYYREEENGRGNFPPRFSGLQFPNYSSELNVNALELDDSALYLCASSFGTEAFFGQGTRLTVV.

The CDR3 loop is CASSLGLAGGDEQFF. CDR3 nucleotides: TGTGCCAGCAGCTTGGGACTAGCGGGGGGAGATGAGCAGTTCTTC. J is TRBJ2-1 and V is TRBV7-2, with 15 bases fitting TRBD2. V gave up 3 bases and J gave up 8 bases; unmatched junction bases: 2. Per the germline V gene, CDR1 is SGHTA and CDR2 is FQGNSA. The CDR3 contains 15 residues.

The rearrangement links TRBV5-1 to TRBJ1-4; D is perhaps TRBD1 (5 bases). This CDR3 is 14 amino acids long. Germline lookup yields CDR1 SGHRS and CDR2 YFSETQ. V lost 2 bases and J lost 8, with 13 bases in between. Here the CDR3 DNA reads TGCGCCAGCAGCTTCGATGGTCAGGGAGAAAAACTGTTTTTT. It specifies CASSFDGQGEKLFF.

The J gene is TRBJ2-7, the V gene TRBV24-1, with 11 bases fitting TRBD2. The CDR3 spans 15 residues. CDR1 KGHDR and CDR2 SFDVKD come from the germline V gene. V lost 0 bases and J lost 4; bases outside the gene matches: 1. The CDR3 here is CATSDLTSGGYEQYF. CDR3 in DNA: TGTGCCACCAGTGATTTGACTAGCGGGGGTTACGAGCAGTACTTC.

In this sample, this clone turned up a few times. The V and J genes are TRBV4-2 and TRBJ2-5; the match to TRBD2 covers 13 bases. Looked up from germline, CDR1 is LGHNA and CDR2 is YNFKEQ. V was clipped by 0 bases and J by 7 bases; unmatched bases: 11. The CDR3 loop spans 18 amino acids. CDR3 bases: TGTGCCAGCAGCCAAGAAGGAATGGGACTAGCGGGGATCGGGACCCAGTACTTC. Amino acids: CASSQEGMGLAGIGTQYF.

The V call is TRBV3-1 (or the pseudogene TRBV3-2), the J call TRBJ1-4, with 8 bases lining up with TRBD1. Germline V gene data show CDR1 as LGHDT and CDR2 as YNNKEL (reference sequence). The trim removed 2 bases at V and 8 bases at J, leaving 7 bases unmatched. The CDR3 is 15 amino acids. In DNA form, the CDR3 reads TGTGCCAGCAGCCAAAGTCTCAGGGGGCTGGAAAAACTGTTTTTT. Encoded protein: CASSQSLRGLEKLFF.

This clone is a singleton in its sample. V is TRBV6-5 and J is TRBJ1-1; TRBD1 is a possible D gene (5 bases). The CDR3 spans 15 residues. V lost 6 bases, J lost 0 bases, and 14 bases lay in between. Germline V gene lookup returns CDR1 MNHEY and CDR2 SVGAGI. The CDR3 reads CASRSEGLMNTEAFF. The CDR3 DNA reads as TGTGCCAGCAGGTCGGAGGGGCTAATGAACACTGAAGCTTTCTTT.

This sequence joins TRBV19 and TRBJ1-1; tentative D call: TRBD1 (6 bases). The CDR3 is made up of 16 amino acids. Trimming left V 1 base short and J 2 bases short, with 14 bases between. Germline loops: CDR1 LNHDA, CDR2 SQIVND (reference sequence). The chain's CDR3 is CASSIGIEGGNTEAFF. The CDR3 DNA is TGTGCCAGTAGTATAGGGATTGAAGGGGGTAACACTGAAGCTTTCTTT.

This clone was observed once. The rearrangement uses TRBV19 and TRBJ1-3, with 7 positions matching TRBD1. The CDR3 contains 17 residues. CDR1 and CDR2 from the germline V gene are LNHDA and SQIVND (reference sequence). The V segment lost 7 bases and the J segment 0 bases; nucleotides outside the gene matches: 12. The CDR3 here is CASNSRDSYFSGNTIYF. The CDR3 DNA is TGTGCCAGTAATTCGCGGGACAGTTACTTCTCTGGAAACACCATATATTTT.

J is TRBJ1-1 and V is TRBV18; a weak D match, TRBD1 (6 bases). The CDR3 totals 14 residues. Germline V lookup: CDR1 KGHSH, CDR2 LQKENI. V shed 4 bases and J shed 11 bases, with 20 bases lying between them. CDR3 nucleotide sequence: TGTGCCAGCTCACAAGAGGACAGTCGGAGTGGGGCTTTCTTT. It is translated as CASSQEDSRSGAFF.

This clone was seen a handful of times. The V and J genes are TRBV7-8 and TRBJ1-2, with D possibly being TRBD1 (6 bases). CDR3 length: 15 residues. The V gene lost 5 bases and the J gene lost 8 bases, with 21 bases spanning the gap. CDR1 SGHVS and CDR2 FQNEAQ come from the germline V gene. The CDR3 DNA is TGTGCCAGCAGCCCATCGGGACAAGTACTCTACGGCTACACCTTC. Amino acid sequence: CASSPSGQVLYGYTF.

This clone was observed once. V usage is TRBV25-1 and J usage is TRBJ2-4; weak D call: TRBD1 (5 bases). Trimming shortened V by 1 base and J by 1 base, and 11 bases separated the two germline ends. Germline lookup yields CDR1 MGHDK and CDR2 SYGVNS. This CDR3 region has 16 residues. The CDR3 nucleotides read TGTGCCAGCAGTGAATTGTCAGGGTCGGCCAAAAACATTCAGTACTTC. Translated: CASSELSGSAKNIQYF.

The rearrangement uses TRBV5-6 and TRBJ2-7; D is unclear. Germline loops: CDR1 SGHDT, CDR2 YYEEEE. V lost 0 bases to trimming and J lost 4 bases, with 17 bases between them. The CDR3 length is 16 residues. The CDR3 DNA sequence: TGTGCCAGCAGCTTGGCCGGCCGGATCGACGGGTACGAGCAGTACTTC. Translated, it gives CASSLAGRIDGYEQYF.

This chain uses TRBV12-1 with TRBJ2-7; the table gives TRBD1 as D, unverified against the DNA. TRBV12-1 has pseudogene status. CDR3 length: 15 amino acids. The CDR3 here is CASSLPDRYDHEQYF. The CDR3 region has the DNA TGTGCCAGCAGCTTACCGGACAGGTATGACCACGAGCAGTACTTC.

The V call is TRBV5-1, the J call TRBJ2-2; possible D gene TRBD2, 5 bases. The CDR3 totals 15 residues. Trimming stripped 1 base from V and 4 bases from J, with 11 bases between. From germline, CDR1 is SGHRS and CDR2 YFSETQ. The CDR3 DNA sequence: TGCGCCAGCAGCTTGACGGGGAAAGGCACCGGGGAGCTGTTTTTT. Translating gives CASSLTGKGTGELFF.

This chain joins TRBV27 and TRBJ2-7, with 10 bases that match TRBD1. The CDR3 totals 15 residues. Per germline, CDR1 MNHEY and CDR2 SMNVEV (reference sequence). After removal of 2 bases from V and 2 bases from J, the junction contained 3 bases not matched to a gene. The CDR3 DNA reads TGTGCCAGCAGTTTAGGACAGGGGGGTGCCTACGAGCAGTACTTC. It encodes CASSLGQGGAYEQYF.

The V and J genes are TRBV4-1 and TRBJ2-7, with D possibly TRBD2 on 6 matching bases. CDR3 length equals 17 residues. Germline lookup yields CDR1 MGHRA and CDR2 YSYEKL. Trimming removed 0 bases at V and 4 bases at J, with 19 bases between. DNA of the CDR3: TGCGCCAGCAGCCAAGATCGAGAGCGGGCCCTCCCTTACGAGCAGTACTTC. Translated, it gives CASSQDRERALPYEQYF.

The rearrangement uses TRBV3-1 (or the pseudogene TRBV3-2) and TRBJ1-3; TRBD1 matches 7 bases. The V gene end was trimmed by 5 bases and the J gene end by 0 bases; junction bases not matched to a gene: 7. Looked up from germline, CDR1 is LGHDT and CDR2 is YNNKEL (reference sequence). The CDR3 spans 16 residues. The CDR3 coding sequence is TGTGCCAGCAGCATTCAGACAGGGATCTCTGGAAACACCATATATTTT. Amino acids: CASSIQTGISGNTIYF.

The rearrangement joins TRBV7-7 to TRBJ2-3; 11 bases match TRBD2. V lost 2 bases to trimming and J lost 0 bases; unmatched junction nucleotides: 7. There are 18 residues in the CDR3. Per the germline V gene, CDR1 is SSHAT and CDR2 is FNYEAQ (reference sequence). CDR3 region: CASSLSASSGGSTDTQYF. Written as DNA, the CDR3 is TGTGCCAGCAGCTTATCCGCTTCTAGCGGGGGGAGCACAGATACGCAGTATTTT. The complete variable domain, with remaining parts taken from reference TRBV7-7 and TRBJ2-3, reads GAGVSQSPRYKVTKRGQDVTLRCDPISSHATLYWYQQALGQGPEFLTYFNYEAQPDKSGLPSDRFSAERPEGSISTLTIQRTEQRDSAMYRCASSLSASSGGSTDTQYFGPGTRLTVL.

The chain is built from TRBV9 and TRBJ2-3; D call uncertain. The CDR3 has 14 residues. V was clipped by 4 bases and J by 5 bases, with 14 bases between them. The germline V gene has CDR1 SGDLS and CDR2 YYNGEE. The CDR3 protein is CASSPQLFKDTQYF. As DNA, the CDR3 is TGTGCCAGCAGCCCGCAGTTGTTTAAAGATACGCAGTATTTT. Supplemented by reference TRBV9 and TRBJ2-3, the full variable domain reads DSGVTQTPKHLITATGQRVTLRCSPRSGDLSVYWYQQSLDQGLQFLIQYYNGEERAKGNILERFSAQQFPDLHSELNLSSLELGDSALYFCASSPQLFKDTQYFGPGTRLTVL.

This rearrangement joins TRBV28 to TRBJ2-6; D possibly corresponds to TRBD2 (5 bases). The germline V gene has CDR1 MDHEN and CDR2 SYDVKM. The CDR3 consists of 21 residues. Trimming stripped 9 bases from V and 0 bases from J, with 30 bases between. CDR3: CARGLDSEVPVLSSGANVLTF. For the CDR3, the DNA is TGTGCCAGGGGTTTGGACTCAGAGGTACCGGTCTTGAGCTCTGGGGCCAACGTCCTGACTTTC.

Only a few counts were recorded for this clone. V usage is TRBV6-5 and J usage is TRBJ1-6; weak D call: TRBD1 (5 bases). The CDR3 length is 15 residues. V lost 10 bases and J 0 bases, leaving 13 bases between the germline ends. CDR1 is MNHEY, CDR2 SVGAGI, per germline. Here the CDR3 DNA reads TGTGCCACCAGGGACGGGAGCTCCTATAATTCACCCCTCCACTTT. Translation: CATRDGSSYNSPLHF.